This is a list of T cell receptor beta chains from one sample in a study of T-cell memory formation after mild COVID-19. One entry per CDR3 protein results from TCRdb running MiXCR on the 5' RACE reads. The sample shows about 430,000 distinct CDR3 sequences, less than 25% of them seen only once. The sample was PBMCs or a T cell subset sorted from them (not recorded which). The receptors derive from an adult woman who had mild COVID-19 (a few samples of this study predate the infection). Cell type and time point are not known. CDR3s include the opening cysteine and the closing phenylalanine or tryptophan.

J,V,CDR3
TRBJ1-1,TRBV27,CASSTRDRGRRTEAFF
TRBJ2-7,TRBV30,CAWSVFFVPLGEQYF
TRBJ2-7,TRBV3-1,CASSQDTVKQYF
TRBJ2-3,TRBV7-8,CASSLEAGRGDTQYF
TRBJ1-4,TRBV6-1,CASSDGEKLFF
TRBJ1-1,TRBV4-2,CASSQVSPGMNTEAFF
TRBJ2-5,TRBV2,CASSEDAGATQETQYF
TRBJ2-5,TRBV7-3,CASSRTSGGAETQYF
TRBJ2-1,TRBV7-3,CASSQESSGGKFF
TRBJ1-4,TRBV4-1,CASSIRTGLNEKLFF
TRBJ2-1,TRBV2,CASSPRLTTGGNEQFF
TRBJ2-7,TRBV7-8,CASSSGLAIYEQYF
TRBJ1-2,TRBV19,CASSRSRDRGHSYGYTF
TRBJ2-2,TRBV3-1,CASRGTSRNPGELFF
TRBJ1-1,TRBV5-1,CASSLVGQGANTEAFF
TRBJ2-3,TRBV3-1,CASSLRGPDTQYF
TRBJ2-7,TRBV5-6,CASSPKGGVMQYF
TRBJ1-2,TRBV12-3/TRBV12-4,CASSPLTVPGGYTF
TRBJ2-5,TRBV25-1,CASSARQRETQYF
TRBJ1-1,TRBV20-1,CSARVGGPYTEAFF
TRBJ2-1,TRBV5-1,CASSLEFSYNEQFF
TRBJ2-3,TRBV6-2/TRBV6-3,CASSAETSGRARSTDTQYF
TRBJ2-3,TRBV7-9,CASSFNEGTDTQYF
TRBJ1-1,TRBV20-1,CSASETGQGTEAFF
TRBJ2-5,TRBV20-1,CSARDTGGWGQETQYF
TRBJ1-2,TRBV30,CAGTGAAFWYGYTF
TRBJ2-3,TRBV2,CASSTPGAAGHTDTQYF
TRBJ2-1,TRBV5-8,CASSLGVRWTGNEQFF
TRBJ2-3,TRBV12-3/TRBV12-4,CASRWSGPKRGDTQYF
TRBJ1-4,TRBV4-1,CASSLLQGSNEKLFF
TRBJ1-6,TRBV3-1,CASSQVDRYSYNSPLHF
TRBJ2-1,TRBV9,CASSSGDTYFPYNEQFF
TRBJ1-5,TRBV23-1,CASSQFGTGAVGQPQHF
TRBJ2-1,TRBV5-5,CASSLYTGTVRSYNEQFF
TRBJ1-1,TRBV7-8,CASSLTGWENTEAFF
TRBJ2-5,TRBV18,CASSLRLAVLQETQYF
TRBJ2-7,TRBV10-2,CASSSGTSGSYEQYF
TRBJ1-2,TRBV24-1,CATSDRNRGGYTF
TRBJ1-1,TRBV7-6,CASSFDRQAGNTEAFF
TRBJ1-2,TRBV29-1,CSVEDIRGYTF
TRBJ2-7,TRBV3-1,CASSQETGDYEQYF
TRBJ1-2,TRBV9,CASSEDLQGQGYTF
TRBJ2-1,TRBV20-1,CSARTSEQFF
TRBJ2-3,TRBV27,CASSLSGMVLGTDTQYF
TRBJ2-1,TRBV5-1,CASSSPGVGVNEQFF
TRBJ2-3,TRBV7-2,CASSRALAGEWAQYF
TRBJ1-1,TRBV2,CASSEAWANTEAFF
TRBJ2-7,TRBV12-3/TRBV12-4,CASSVVGGPYEQYF
TRBJ2-1,TRBV3-1,CASSQDVQASGRSEQFF
TRBJ2-7,TRBV29-1,CSVGRAGGPVEQYF
TRBJ1-5,TRBV20-1,CSAKAPQEGSYQHF
TRBJ2-7,TRBV18,CASRLEAYEQYF
TRBJ1-5,TRBV18,CASSLAEQGYRNQPQHF
TRBJ2-7,TRBV6-1,CASSGNTYEQYF